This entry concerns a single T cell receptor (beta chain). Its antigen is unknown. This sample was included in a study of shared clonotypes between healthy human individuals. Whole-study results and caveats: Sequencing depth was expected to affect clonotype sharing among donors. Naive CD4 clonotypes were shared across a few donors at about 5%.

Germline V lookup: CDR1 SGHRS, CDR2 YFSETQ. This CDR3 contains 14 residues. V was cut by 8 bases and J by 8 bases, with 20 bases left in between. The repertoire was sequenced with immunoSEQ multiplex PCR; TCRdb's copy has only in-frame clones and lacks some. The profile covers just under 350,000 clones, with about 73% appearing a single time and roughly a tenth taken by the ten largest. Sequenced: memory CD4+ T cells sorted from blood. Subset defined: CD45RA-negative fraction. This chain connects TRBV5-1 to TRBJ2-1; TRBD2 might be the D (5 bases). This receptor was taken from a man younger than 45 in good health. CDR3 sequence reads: CASTLAGVVDEQFF. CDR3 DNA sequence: TGCGCCAGTACCCTAGCAGGAGTAGTGGATGAGCAGTTCTTC.